One sample yielded the 19 T cell receptor beta chains listed below, sequenced in a study of beta chain features in type 1 diabetes. TCRB transcripts that were expressed got sequenced, as all of the isolated RNA had been reverse transcribed. Libraries were prepared by immunoSEQ multiplex PCR; TCRdb keeps only in-frame clonotypes and omits some of them. The table includes about 150,000 clones, over 7.5% detected once. The sample consisted of central memory CD4+ T cells from blood. Every receptor here comes from a man in his late teens or twenties in good health.

This clone was seen a few times. The J gene is TRBJ2-7, the V gene TRBV2, with D perhaps matching TRBD1 (6 bases). Germline V CDR1 and CDR2: SNHLY, FYNNEI. This CDR3 has 12 amino acids. Trimming removed 2 bases at V and 7 bases at J, with 9 bases between. CDR3 nucleotide sequence: TGTGCCAGCAGTGAACAGGGGCGTGAGCAGTACTTC. It yields the protein CASSEQGREQYF.

This clone was counted ten times or more. The rearrangement links TRBV29-1 to TRBJ1-1; D is perhaps TRBD1 (5 bases). This CDR3 comprises 11 residues. V lost 7 bases and J 11 bases, leaving 17 bases between the germline ends. Looked up from germline, CDR1 is SQVTM and CDR2 is ANQGSEA. CDR3 DNA sequence: TGCAGCGCAGGGACTTTTTTGAACGCTTTCTTT. Translation: CSAGTFLNAFF.

The chain links TRBV14 to TRBJ2-2; 7 bases are a match to TRBD2. The CDR3 loop spans 16 amino acids. The V gene's germline CDR1 is SGHDN and CDR2 FVKESK. V was pared by 3 bases and J by 7 bases, with 11 bases of the junction left unmatched. CDR3 DNA: TGTGCCAGCAGCCATGGTTGGACTAGAGGGATCGGGGAGCTGTTTTTT. Translation gives CASSHGWTRGIGELFF. Together with reference TRBV14 and TRBJ2-2, the CDR3 gives the full variable domain: EAGVTQFPSHSVIEKGQTVTLRCDPISGHDNLYWYRRVMGKEIKFLLHFVKESKQDESGMPNNRFLAERTGGTYSTLKVQPAELEDSGVYFCASSHGWTRGIGELFFGEGSRLTVL.

The V and J genes are TRBV30 and TRBJ1-5, with TRBD1 identical over 7 bases. Germline-derived CDR1 and CDR2 are GTSNPN and SVGIG (reference sequence). After removal of 5 bases from V and 15 bases from J, the junction contained 13 bases not matched to a gene. This CDR3 has 12 residues. Here the CDR3 DNA reads TGTGCCTGGGCATCAACAGGGAAGGGGGCGCATTTT. Amino acids: CAWASTGKGAHF.

This clone was observed a few times. The CDR3 spells CAWSVVAGVNTEAFF. CDR3 coding DNA: TGTGCCTGGAGTGTAGTTGCAGGGGTGAACACTGAAGCTTTCTTT. The chain couples TRBV30 to TRBJ1-1; possibly TRBD1 for D (6 bases). V lost 0 bases to trimming and J lost 0 bases, with 11 bases between them. This CDR3 comprises 15 residues. Per the germline V gene, CDR1 is GTSNPN and CDR2 is SVGIG (reference sequence).

The chain joins TRBV6-5 to TRBJ1-5; the D gene is possibly TRBD1 (5 bases). The germline gives CDR1 MNHEY, CDR2 SVGAGI. V was trimmed by 6 bases and J by 6 bases, leaving 12 bases between them. This CDR3 comprises 13 residues. The CDR3 DNA follows: TGTGCCAGCAGGACCAGGGTGGGTCAGCCCCAGCATTTT. It specifies CASRTRVGQPQHF.

The V gene is TRBV7-9, the J gene TRBJ2-7; TRBD1 matches at 7 bases. V dropped 5 bases and J dropped 3; count of bases not matched to a gene: 10. The CDR3 is made up of 15 amino acids. Germline V gene data show CDR1 as SEHNR and CDR2 as FQNEAQ (reference sequence). The CDR3, as DNA: TGTGCCAGCAGCCCCATAGGGGGCCGAGGCTACGAGCAGTACTTC. It specifies CASSPIGGRGYEQYF.

The chain links TRBV6-5 to TRBJ1-3; 11 bases are a match to TRBD1. In germline, CDR1 is MNHEY, CDR2 SVGAGI. Unmatched junction bases numbered 12, after V lost 8 bases and J lost 12 bases. The CDR3 has 14 amino acids. Here the CDR3 DNA reads TGTGCCAGCGCTCTTGGGACAGGGGGAAGTCACATATATTTT. Translation gives CASALGTGGSHIYF.

In this sample, this clone turned up a few times. The V call is TRBV4-1, the J call TRBJ2-1, with TRBD2 matching over 10 bases. V shed 0 bases and J 0 bases; nucleotides not matched to a gene: 5. The CDR3 consists of 18 residues. Per germline, CDR1 MGHRA and CDR2 YSYEKL. This CDR3 reads CASSQDSASGSSYNEQFF. CDR3 in DNA: TGCGCCAGCAGCCAAGATTCAGCTAGCGGGAGCTCCTACAATGAGCAGTTCTTC.

This clone appeared a few times. The conserved phenylalanine or tryptophan normally closing the CDR3 is absent here, so this likely arose from a read error. It is unclear where the CDR3 begins or ends on the DNA, so no DNA is shown, and the CDR3 is as TCRdb lists it. The V gene is TRBV27, the J gene TRBJ2-3; the D call TRBD2 from the table was never checked on the DNA. Germline-derived CDR1 and CDR2 are MNHEY and SMNVEV (reference sequence). The CDR3 sequence runs 12 residues, both termini included. The CDR3: CASSLSGRESTL.

The gene calls are TRBV30 and TRBJ1-2; D uncertain. Trimming cost V 0 bases and J 4 bases, with 12 bases left between them. The CDR3 covers 14 residues. Germline V CDR1 and CDR2: GTSNPN, SVGIG (reference sequence). In DNA form, the CDR3 reads TGTGCCTGGAGTGTACAGACACCTTCCTATGGCTACACCTTC. This sequence encodes CAWSVQTPSYGYTF.

The gene calls are TRBV29-1 and TRBJ1-1; D remains ambiguous. Trimming took 6 bases from V and 8 from J, leaving 10 bases between them. The CDR3 has 10 amino acids. Per the germline V gene, CDR1 is SQVTM and CDR2 is ANQGSEA. CDR3 coding DNA: TGCAGCGTCACAGAGACAGAAGCTTTCTTT. Translating it yields CSVTETEAFF.

The rearrangement uses TRBV30 and TRBJ1-6; 7 bases map to TRBD1. This CDR3 spans 12 amino acids. The germline V gene encodes CDR1 GTSNPN and CDR2 SVGIG (reference sequence). V was pared by 5 bases and J by 5 bases, with 0 bases of the junction left unmatched. The CDR3 nucleotides read TGTGCCTGGGGGACAGATAATTCACCCCTCCACTTT. This gives the protein CAWGTDNSPLHF.

The sample holds a few counts of this clone. J is TRBJ2-3 and V is TRBV6-5, with 8 bases identical to TRBD1. CDR1 is MNHEY and CDR2 is SVGAGI in the germline V gene. The CDR3 has 14 residues. V dropped 5 bases and J dropped 5; count of bases not matched to a gene: 6. As DNA, the CDR3 is TGTGCCAGCAGTAGGACAGGGTTCGGAGATACGCAGTATTTT. Translated: CASSRTGFGDTQYF.

This clone has more than one count but fewer than ten. This sequence joins TRBV27 and TRBJ2-7, with no clear D. Trimming removed 5 bases from V and 1 base from J, with 9 bases in between. The CDR3 length is 13 residues. Per germline, CDR1 MNHEY and CDR2 SMNVEV (reference sequence). CDR3 in amino acids: CASSRHVSYEQYF. In DNA form, the CDR3 reads TGTGCCAGCAGTCGACACGTTTCCTACGAGCAGTACTTC.

This clone was seen only a few times. The J gene is TRBJ1-1, the V gene TRBV7-3; TRBD1 is a possible D gene (6 bases). Trimming shortened V by 2 bases and J by 1 base, and 11 bases separated the two germline ends. Germline V lookup: CDR1 SGHTA, CDR2 FQGTGA. The CDR3 is 15 amino acids. CDR3 region: CASSLVGASNTEAFF. The DNA for the CDR3 is TGTGCCAGCAGCTTAGTGGGGGCCTCGAACACTGAAGCTTTCTTT. Supplemented by reference TRBV7-3 and TRBJ1-1, the full variable domain reads GAGVSQTPSNKVTEKGKYVELRCDPISGHTALYWYRQSLGQGPEFLIYFQGTGAADDSGLPNDRFFAVRPEGSVSTLKIQRTERGDSAVYLCASSLVGASNTEAFFGQGTRLTVV.

The chain uses TRBV6-5 and TRBJ1-6; weak D call: TRBD1 (6 bases). The ends were cut back, 5 bases at V and 7 bases at J, with 12 bases in the middle. Per germline, CDR1 MNHEY and CDR2 SVGAGI. CDR3 length equals 14 residues. CDR3 sequence (DNA): TGTGCCAGCAGTACCAGGACAGAGAATTCACCCCTCCACTTT. As protein: CASSTRTENSPLHF.

V is TRBV28 and J is TRBJ2-2; TRBD1 is a possible D gene (6 bases). The germline CDR1 and CDR2 sequences are MDHEN and SYDVKM. This CDR3 spans 17 amino acids. V gave up 6 bases and J gave up 5 bases, with 22 bases separating them. The CDR3 sequence is CASRDPRGPWDTGELFF. As DNA, the CDR3 is TGTGCCAGCAGGGATCCCAGGGGACCCTGGGATACCGGGGAGCTGTTTTTT.

The rearrangement joins TRBV29-1 to TRBJ1-2, with D perhaps matching TRBD1 (5 bases). Germline CDR1 SQVTM, CDR2 ANQGSEA. The CDR3 runs to 13 residues. Trimming stripped 1 base from V and 6 bases from J, with 12 bases between. The CDR3 reads CSVEGGREHGYTF. The CDR3 DNA follows: TGCAGCGTTGAAGGGGGCAGGGAACATGGCTACACCTTC.